One and the same sample provided the 24 T cell receptor beta chains below, sequenced in a study of human versus mouse CDR3 diversity and MHC coevolution. Data came from immunoSEQ multiplex PCR; TCRdb stores just in-frame clones and leaves some out. The sample shows about 81,000 clones, 93% of them seen only once. Sequencing input: naive CD4+ T cells from blood. Documented subset: CD45RO-negative CD62L-positive naive CD4 T cells. The origin of the receptors is a person aged 30 to 69 in good health.

This clone was picked up a small number of times. This chain uses TRBV19 with TRBJ1-5; TRBD1 aligns across 8 bases. Germline V gene sequence: CDR1 LNHDA, CDR2 SQIVND (reference sequence). J gave up 1 base and V 3 bases, and 2 bases lay outside the gene matches. The length of the CDR3 is 15 residues. The CDR3 loop is CASSIGTGSNQPQHF. CDR3 coding DNA: TGTGCCAGTAGTATTGGGACAGGCAGCAATCAGCCCCAGCATTTT.

This chain links TRBV28 with TRBJ2-3; possible D gene TRBD2, 6 bases. The CDR3 sequence is 11 residues long. Germline V gene data show CDR1 as MDHEN and CDR2 as SYDVKM. The CDR3 is CAGGGTDTQYF. The CDR3 DNA follows: TGTGCGGGGGGTGGCACAGATACGCAGTATTTT.

The CDR3 DNA is TGTGCCAGCAGCCCCGGACTGTCGCAAGAGACCCAGTACTTC. This codes for CASSPGLSQETQYF. The rearrangement joins TRBV7-2 to TRBJ2-5; tentative D call: TRBD2 (5 bases). The CDR3 has 14 residues. With 5 bases removed from V and 2 bases from J, the gap between germline ends came to 12 bases. Germline CDR1 SGHTA, CDR2 FQGNSA.

In this sample, this clone turned up once. This sample includes further DNA sequences coding for the same CDR3. The chain links TRBV7-3 to TRBJ2-7; weak D call: TRBD2 (5 bases). V was pared by 3 bases and J by 5 bases, with 14 bases between. CDR1 and CDR2 from the germline V gene are SGHTA and FQGTGA. The CDR3 has 14 residues. This CDR3 reads CASSFWTEVDEQYF. For the CDR3, the DNA is TGTGCCAGCAGCTTCTGGACTGAGGTCGACGAGCAGTACTTC.

This clone was seen once. The rearrangement uses TRBV25-1 and TRBJ1-1, with D possibly matching TRBD1 (6 bases). This CDR3 comprises 13 residues. The V and J ends lost 7 bases and 3 bases respectively, with 12 bases between them. Per the germline V gene, CDR1 is MGHDK and CDR2 is SYGVNS. The DNA of the CDR3 is TGTGCCAGCATCCAGGACAGATACACTGAAGCTTTCTTT. It translates to CASIQDRYTEAFF.

The rearrangement joins TRBV19 to TRBJ2-7; D possibly corresponds to TRBD1 (5 bases). Trimming shortened V by 3 bases and J by 7 bases, and 13 bases separated the two germline ends. The CDR3 covers 13 residues. Germline V gives CDR1 LNHDA, CDR2 SQIVND (reference sequence). CDR3 residues: CASSINQGDEQYF. CDR3 DNA: TGTGCCAGTAGTATCAACCAGGGTGATGAGCAGTACTTC.

The genes are TRBV9 and TRBJ2-1; 7 positions agree with TRBD2. CDR1 is SGDLS, CDR2 YYNGEE, per germline. The CDR3 loop spans 15 amino acids. V was pared by 1 base and J by 1 base, with 2 bases of the junction left unmatched. Written as DNA, the CDR3 is TGTGCCAGCAGCGTAACTAGCGTATCCTACAATGAGCAGTTCTTC. Protein sequence: CASSVTSVSYNEQFF.

The chain combines TRBV7-2 with TRBJ1-2; D uncertain. Germline-derived CDR1 and CDR2 are SGHTA and FQGNSA. Trimming removed 1 base at V and 7 bases at J, with 7 bases between. CDR3 length: 12 amino acids. CDR3 protein: CASSLDWSGYTF. CDR3 in DNA: TGTGCCAGCAGCTTAGATTGGAGTGGCTACACCTTC.

This chain joins TRBV7-9 and TRBJ2-2; 7 bases map to TRBD1. Trimming took 3 bases from V and 4 from J; bases not matched to a gene: 5. The CDR3 runs to 15 residues. Germline V gene sequence: CDR1 SEHNR, CDR2 FQNEAQ (reference sequence). The CDR3 here is CASSLATGTTGELFF. The CDR3, as DNA: TGTGCCAGCAGCTTGGCGACAGGGACCACCGGGGAGCTGTTTTTT.

The chain has TRBV7-3 and TRBJ2-3; 8 bases are a match to TRBD2. The CDR3 consists of 16 residues. Germline lookup yields CDR1 SGHTA and CDR2 FQGTGA. V trimming: 5 bases; J trimming: 3 bases; junction bases outside the gene matches: 10. The CDR3 spells CASSPRAGGRTDTQYF. DNA for the CDR3: TGTGCCAGCAGCCCCCGGGCGGGGGGCAGGACAGATACGCAGTATTTT. Complete variable domain (other parts from reference TRBV7-3 and TRBJ2-3): GAGVSQTPSNKVTEKGKYVELRCDPISGHTALYWYRQSLGQGPEFLIYFQGTGAADDSGLPNDRFFAVRPEGSVSTLKIQRTERGDSAVYLCASSPRAGGRTDTQYFGPGTRLTVL.

This sequence joins TRBV9 and TRBJ2-2; possible D gene TRBD1, 6 bases. Trimming took off 0 bases at V and 0 bases at J, with 6 bases between the two ends. The CDR3 extends over 15 amino acids. CDR1 SGDLS and CDR2 YYNGEE come from the germline V gene. The CDR3 here is CASSVGTANTGELFF. The CDR3 DNA sequence: TGTGCCAGCAGCGTAGGGACAGCGAACACCGGGGAGCTGTTTTTT. Together with reference TRBV9 and TRBJ2-2, the CDR3 gives the full variable domain: DSGVTQTPKHLITATGQRVTLRCSPRSGDLSVYWYQQSLDQGLQFLIQYYNGEERAKGNILERFSAQQFPDLHSELNLSSLELGDSALYFCASSVGTANTGELFFGEGSRLTVL.

The chain employs TRBV7-2 and TRBJ1-4, with D unclear. The CDR3 is made up of 15 amino acids. V was trimmed by 1 base and J by 5 bases, leaving 11 bases between them. Germline V gene data show CDR1 as SGHTA and CDR2 as FQGNSA. The CDR3 nucleotides read TGTGCCAGCAGCTTAGGAGGTATCCCCAATGAAAAACTGTTTTTT. The encoded protein is CASSLGGIPNEKLFF. Filled out from reference TRBV7-2 and TRBJ1-4, the complete variable domain reads GAGVSQSPSNKVTEKGKDVELRCDPISGHTALYWYRQSLGQGLEFLIYFQGNSAPDKSGLPSDRFSAERTGGSVSTLTIQRTQQEDSAVYLCASSLGGIPNEKLFFGSGTQLSVL.

The V gene is TRBV5-1, the J gene TRBJ2-7; the match to TRBD2 covers 7 bases. Germline V gene data show CDR1 as SGHRS and CDR2 as YFSETQ. The CDR3 is 16 amino acids. V was pared by 0 bases and J by 1 base, with 7 bases of the junction left unmatched. The CDR3 here is CASSLGSGRLSYEQYF. The DNA of the CDR3 is TGCGCCAGCAGCTTGGGATCCGGGAGGCTATCCTACGAGCAGTACTTC.

V is TRBV30 and J is TRBJ1-2; D is uncertain. This CDR3 contains 12 residues. Between the trimmed V and J ends, which lost 0 bases and 9 bases, there was a span of 11 bases. Germline V gene data show CDR1 as GTSNPN and CDR2 as SVGIG (reference sequence). The CDR3, as DNA: TGTGCCTGGAGTGTTACCGGGGATCGCTACACCTTC. This encodes CAWSVTGDRYTF.

The chain combines TRBV7-2 with TRBJ1-2, with 8 bases fitting TRBD1. CDR1 SGHTA and CDR2 FQGNSA come from the germline V gene. The CDR3 is 13 amino acids. V trimming: 2 bases; J trimming: 7 bases; junction bases outside the gene matches: 3. The CDR3 nucleotides are TGTGCCAGCAGCTTACAGGGGGCTGTTGGCTACACCTTC. This sequence encodes CASSLQGAVGYTF.

The chain couples TRBV14 to TRBJ2-2; a weak D match, TRBD1 (5 bases). This CDR3 is built from 14 residues. CDR1 is SGHDN, CDR2 FVKESK, per germline. The ends were cut back, 4 bases at V and 2 bases at J, with 8 bases in the middle. The CDR3 DNA reads TGTGCCAGCAGCCTAGGGGCCAACACCGGGGAGCTGTTTTTT. It specifies CASSLGANTGELFF.

This clone turned up a few times. This sequence joins TRBV19 and TRBJ2-7; 13 bases map to TRBD2. Germline values: CDR1 LNHDA, CDR2 SQIVND (reference sequence). The V gene end was trimmed by 7 bases and the J gene end by 7 bases; junction bases not matched to a gene: 10. The CDR3 contains 15 residues. As DNA, the CDR3 is TGTGCCAGTACCCTACTAGCGGGAGGGCCGGGTGAGCAGTACTTC. Translating it yields CASTLLAGGPGEQYF.

CDR3 coding DNA: TGTGCCAGCAGCCCGAGACTAGCGGGAAGCTCCTACGAGCAGTACTTC. Translated: CASSPRLAGSSYEQYF. This chain joins TRBV9 and TRBJ2-7; the match to TRBD2 covers 11 bases. From germline, CDR1 is SGDLS and CDR2 YYNGEE. CDR3 length: 16 amino acids. After removal of 4 bases from V and 0 bases from J, the junction contained 6 bases not matched to a gene.

This rearrangement joins TRBV7-2 to TRBJ1-5, with 8 bases lining up with TRBD1. V lost 4 bases to trimming and J lost 6 bases; unmatched junction nucleotides: 2. The CDR3 has 13 residues. Looked up from germline, CDR1 is SGHTA and CDR2 is FQGNSA. CDR3 loop: CASSYTGGQPQHF. The CDR3 nucleotides read TGTGCCAGCAGCTATACAGGGGGTCAGCCCCAGCATTTT.

The chain employs TRBV11-2 and TRBJ1-1; no clear D. The CDR3 spans 11 residues. Germline V CDR1 and CDR2: SGHAT, FQNNGV. Between the trimmed V and J ends, which lost 4 bases and 3 bases, there was a span of 3 bases. The CDR3 protein is CASSYYTEAFF. The CDR3 nucleotides read TGTGCCAGCAGCTACTACACTGAAGCTTTCTTT. Full variable domain (outside the CDR3, taken from reference TRBV11-2 and TRBJ1-1): EAGVAQSPRYKIIEKRQSVAFWCNPISGHATLYWYQQILGQGPKLLIQFQNNGVVDDSQLPKDRFSAERLKGVDSTLKIQPAKLEDSAVYLCASSYYTEAFFGQGTRLTVV.

The chain links TRBV15 to TRBJ2-5; D not certain. The J call may be faulty, since TRBJ2-7 better matches the DNA end. From germline, CDR1 is LNHNV and CDR2 YYDKDF (reference sequence). This CDR3 region has 13 residues. The CDR3 bases are TGTGCCACCAGCAGCGAACAGACCTACGAGCAGTACTTC. Amino acid sequence: CATSSEQTYEQYF.

This rearrangement joins TRBV7-3 to TRBJ2-2; D ambiguous. Germline values: CDR1 SGHTA, CDR2 FQGTGA. V was trimmed by 1 base and J by 0 bases, leaving 9 bases between them. The CDR3 extends over 16 amino acids. In DNA, the CDR3 is TGTGCCAGCAGCTTAAATGCGGTCGCGAACACCGGGGAGCTGTTTTTT. This encodes CASSLNAVANTGELFF. The entire variable domain, with the rest obtained from reference TRBV7-3 and TRBJ2-2, is as follows: GAGVSQTPSNKVTEKGKYVELRCDPISGHTALYWYRQSLGQGPEFLIYFQGTGAADDSGLPNDRFFAVRPEGSVSTLKIQRTERGDSAVYLCASSLNAVANTGELFFGEGSRLTVL.

V is TRBV6-5 and J is TRBJ1-5, with 9 bases lining up with TRBD1. CDR1 is MNHEY, CDR2 SVGAGI, per germline. CDR3 length: 13 residues. V gave up 6 bases and J gave up 4 bases; unmatched junction bases: 1. The CDR3: CASRGTGNQPQHF. The CDR3 DNA is TGTGCCAGCAGAGGGACAGGGAATCAGCCCCAGCATTTT.

The CDR3: CASSQEGGTGELFF. DNA for the CDR3: TGTGCCAGCAGCCAAGAGGGGGGGACCGGGGAGCTGTTTTTT. V usage is TRBV4-2 and J usage is TRBJ2-2, with 7 bases aligning to TRBD2. The CDR3 is made up of 14 amino acids. The J segment lost 5 bases and the V segment lost 0 bases, leaving 0 bases of the junction unmatched. The germline CDR1 and CDR2 sequences are LGHNA and YNFKEQ.